The subject of this entry is one T cell receptor beta chain. This clonotype appeared many times. This receptor's antigen is unknown. No much larger clone exists at a distance of one base, and base qualities are not known. These data originate in a study of T cell repertoires in cytomegalovirus infection (dated by TCRdb to between 2017 and 2020). General notes on the study: Recently identified HLA-C-restricted CMV epitopes, whose presentation resists viral immunomodulation, were targeted by peptide stimulations together with well-studied HLA-B-restricted epitopes. Donor HLA type was relevant to the analysis, because carriage of CMV infection together with the matching HLA type was indicated by public TCR beta signatures.

Study-level results and caveats: Cumulative frequency of public TCR beta family members discriminated carriers of CMV infection plus the relevant HLA type in this cohort and an independent 352-donor cohort. In the ex vivo response, HLA-C-restricted CMV-specific TCR beta clonotypes were dominant, and in two of eight donors the single most frequent clonotype came from this HLA-C-restricted group.

The data were produced on an Illumina HiSeq 1500. The public reads were run again by TCRdb, first through fastp at Q25 and then through MiXCR, and only productive beta chains were kept. One record per CDR3 amino acid sequence lists the most common genes and DNA. The sample table contains approximately 34,000 distinct CDR3 sequences; only one count was recorded for about 52% of them. More than 80% of the sample lies in the top ten. V ends up 5 bases short and J 4 bases short, with an unmatched junction base count of 8. CDR1 MNHEY and CDR2 SMNVEV are derived from the germline V gene (reference sequence). Spanning cysteine to phenylalanine, the CDR3 consists of 16 amino acids. The read is trimmed to its CDR3 DNA, 48 bases read in frame from base 1. Reading the label with the study, this specimen's treatment or condition is: in vitro stimulation with specific CMV peptide epitopes to enrich CMV-specific T cells.

The receptor's source is a human donor in good health (CMV status not recorded). Some clones in this sample may be carry-over from other donors' samples. The sequence links TRBV27 to TRBJ1-6; TRBD1 agrees with 7 junctional bases. The specimen comprised CD8+ T cells from cultured PBMCs, sampled from culture after CMV antigen stimulation. The CDR3 reads CASSPPGQSYNSPLHF. The base sequence is TGTGCCAGCAGTCCTCCGGGACAGTCGTATAATTCACCCCTCCACTTT.